These T cell receptor beta chains were read from a single sample in a study of T cells in Graves' hyperthyroidism and ophthalmopathy. TCRdb fed the multiplex PCR reads into MiXCR, producing one record per CDR3 protein. Of about 610,000 distinct CDR3 sequences listed, around 46% were seen once; the top ten hold roughly 7.7%. Sequencing was carried out using peripheral blood or thyroid tissue (not recorded which). The receptors derive from a woman in her late teens or twenties with Graves' hyperthyroidism. Each CDR3 is given with its conserved first and last residue. A clone size is listed for some rows: how often the clone was seen (once, few, many), or a class if it is expanded.

>TRBV12-3/TRBV12-4|NA
CASSFGGAVSYEQYF
>TRBV19|NA
CASPTDGYGYTF
>TRBV29-1|NA
CSAESGYNYGYTF
>TRBV4-1|few
CASSHNLIGDYEQYF
>TRBV2|NA
CASGQGFGYTF
>TRBV20-1|many
CSAREGRGTNNSPLHF
>TRBV25-1|NA
CARWSHYGYTF
>TRBV29-1|NA
CSARQGGGETQYF
>TRBV29-1|NA
CSALGDAYYGYTF
>TRBV19|once
CASSIGLRIRGGKLFF
>TRBV7-2|NA
CASSLTGATGAFF
>TRBV6-5|NA
CASSPPGGNPAYEQYF
>TRBV6-6|few
CASSEPLRAQPQHF
>TRBV12-3/TRBV12-4|NA
CASSPGPGAIYAGANVLTF
>TRBV14|many
CASSQDTGNEKLFF
>TRBV20-1|NA
CSARLAGRPMNTEAFF
>TRBV7-2|NA
CASSQAGTSGRVQYF
>TRBV25-1|many
CASSRTGEGAEAFF
>TRBV10-3|NA
CATHWGSKNTEAFF
>TRBV29-1|many
CSVEEQQGSYGYTF
>TRBV24-1|few
CATSDLAGDTQYF
>TRBV7-8|many
CASSLAVYNSPLHF
>TRBV4-1|many
CASSQLTVGRETQYF
>TRBV20-1|few
CSARTGATGELFF
>TRBV19|many
CASSIGADGYTF
>TRBV19|many
CASSEQGLGNQPQHF
>TRBV5-1|few
CASSSNTASEAFF
>TRBV10-3|once
CAISPEETQYF
>TRBV10-1|NA
CASSQREVNEQFF
>TRBV12-3/TRBV12-4|NA
CASRPDRDDEAFF
>TRBV29-1|NA
CSVGTGVNTEAFF
>TRBV15|NA
CATSRDWAGGRNEQYF
>TRBV7-9|many
CASSLLGSGETQYF
>TRBV7-2|few
CASSLERTGLTDTQYF
>TRBV2|NA
CASTGLRATGELFF
>TRBV29-1|NA
CQLSRAYEQYF
>TRBV7-6|NA
CASSLERGQKRGSPLHF
>TRBV29-1|NA
CSVGGLAETYEQYF
>TRBV2|NA
CASSRDRVVIAQHF
>TRBV4-1|few
CASSQEGRRGRYEQYF
>TRBV20-1|many
CGGDRDIANYGYTF
>TRBV15|NA
CATSSLAGGTEKLFF
>TRBV2|NA
CASKGQESLGYTF
>TRBV2|many
CAGSFSTNEKLFF
>TRBV6-1|NA
CASRGGNTETFF
>TRBV14|few
CASSQLHTRNTGELFF
>TRBV4-1|many
CASSQAPLTSGQETQYF
>TRBV7-2|NA
CASSLVARQGAHGYTF
>TRBV25-1|many
CASSEYGGQETQYF
>TRBV6-5|many
CATLWGGLYEQYF
>TRBV20-1|NA
CSAQIRGQGVTEAFF
>TRBV29-1|NA
CSVGGRDYEQYF
>TRBV10-3|NA
CAISEPVEYGYTF